Following are 15 T cell receptor beta chains from one sample sequenced in a study of pediatric ulcerative colitis. The data were produced by immunoSEQ multiplex PCR, yet TCRdb's version contains in-frame clones alone and is incomplete. The data contain around 16,000 clones, 80% of them singletons. The rectum was sampled with one to two pinch biopsies at colonoscopy. Sequencing was performed on gut tissue. These receptors all stem from a boy aged 10-17 years who was a control in a study of pediatric ulcerative colitis.

The chain joins TRBV11-3 to TRBJ2-3, with D possibly TRBD2 on 5 matching bases. The CDR3 covers 14 residues. V lost 5 bases, J lost 4 bases, and 13 bases lay in between. CDR1 SGHNT and CDR2 YENEEA come from the germline V gene. DNA of the CDR3: TGTGCCAGCAGCCCAGGACTCACTTCAGATACGCAGTATTTT. As protein: CASSPGLTSDTQYF.

The DNA of the CDR3 is TGCGCCAGCAGTGAGTTCAAAGTCTCGTCCCCCTTAGGTTCGTGTAATGAGCAGTTCTTC. It is translated as CASSEFKVSSPLGSCNEQFF. The chain is built from TRBV10-1 and TRBJ2-1; D is unclear. Germline CDR1 reads WNHNN; CDR2 reads SYGVQD (reference sequence). This CDR3 spans 20 amino acids. The V and J ends lost 1 base and 7 bases respectively, with 29 bases between them.

This chain uses TRBV6-5 with TRBJ1-6, with D perhaps matching TRBD1 (6 bases). Germline V gene lookup returns CDR1 MNHEY and CDR2 SVGAGI. This CDR3 has 12 amino acids. Trimming cost V 5 bases and J 11 bases, with 10 bases left between them. CDR3 region: CASSTGDTPLHF. In DNA, the CDR3 is TGTGCCAGCAGTACGGGGGACACACCCCTCCACTTT.

The genes are TRBV10-3 and TRBJ1-1, with a tentative D call TRBD1 (6 bases). V was clipped by 5 bases and J by 2 bases, with 15 bases between them. This CDR3 has 15 amino acids. Germline V gene data show CDR1 as ENHRY and CDR2 as SYGVKD. The CDR3: CAISRQVGPNTEAFF. The CDR3 coding sequence is TGTGCCATCAGTCGACAGGTGGGTCCTAACACTGAAGCTTTCTTT.

The chain recombines TRBV6-5 with TRBJ2-2, with D unresolved. CDR1 MNHEY and CDR2 SVGAGI come from the germline V gene. The ends were cut back, 1 base at V and 5 bases at J, with 11 bases in the middle. The CDR3 totals 15 residues. The CDR3 loop reads CASSYYGRLTGELFF. The CDR3 DNA follows: TGTGCCAGCAGTTACTATGGTCGTCTGACCGGGGAGCTGTTTTTT.

The rearrangement joins TRBV4-3 to TRBJ1-6, with unresolved D. The CDR3 runs to 14 residues. Germline CDR1 reads LGHNA; CDR2 reads YSLEER. Trimming shortened V by 1 base and J by 8 bases, and 9 bases separated the two germline ends. CDR3 residues: CASSQVIGDSPLHF. CDR3 DNA: TGCGCCAGCAGCCAAGTCATAGGTGATTCACCCCTCCACTTT.

The J gene is TRBJ2-2, the V gene TRBV10-3, with D hard to call. Germline assignment: CDR1 ENHRY and CDR2 SYGVKD. The CDR3 has 12 residues. Written as DNA, the CDR3 is TGTGGCTCTCGAACGGGCACCGGGGAGCTGTTTTTT. Translating gives CGSRTGTGELFF.

V is TRBV5-6 and J is TRBJ2-5; 8 positions agree with TRBD1. Unmatched junction bases numbered 0, after V lost 0 bases and J lost 2 bases. The length of the CDR3 is 14 residues. Germline CDR1 SGHDT, CDR2 YYEEEE. CDR3 sequence: CASSLGTGQETQYF. The CDR3 nucleotides read TGTGCCAGCAGCTTGGGGACAGGGCAAGAGACCCAGTACTTC.

This chain links TRBV10-3 with TRBJ1-1; D is ambiguous. This CDR3 is built from 13 residues. Trimming took off 11 bases at V and 5 bases at J, with 18 bases between the two ends. In germline, CDR1 is ENHRY, CDR2 SYGVKD. CDR3 loop: CAALTEKKTEAFF. DNA for the CDR3: TGTGCCGCGTTAACAGAAAAAAAGACTGAAGCTTTCTTT.

The chain links TRBV30 to TRBJ2-7, with D unclear. Looked up from germline, CDR1 is GTSNPN and CDR2 is SVGIG (reference sequence). The CDR3 covers 13 residues. Trimming stripped 2 bases from V and 3 bases from J, with 11 bases between. This CDR3 reads CAWSQPPNYEQYF. CDR3 DNA: TGTGCCTGGAGTCAACCACCGAACTACGAGCAGTACTTC.

J is TRBJ1-1 and V is TRBV28, with D perhaps matching TRBD1 (5 bases). The CDR3 contains 14 residues. In germline, CDR1 is MDHEN, CDR2 SYDVKM. V was cut by 7 bases and J by 1 base, with 13 bases left in between. The CDR3 loop is CASTTAQGNTEAFF. The CDR3 DNA sequence: TGTGCCAGCACAACAGCTCAGGGGAACACTGAAGCTTTCTTT.

The chain uses TRBV5-1 and TRBJ1-2, with D unclear. This CDR3 spans 15 amino acids. Between the trimmed V and J ends, which lost 0 bases and 2 bases, there was a span of 11 bases. Germline V gene data show CDR1 as SGHRS and CDR2 as YFSETQ. This CDR3 reads CASSLGRRVNYGYTF. As DNA, the CDR3 is TGCGCCAGCAGCTTGGGACGTAGGGTAAACTATGGCTACACCTTC.

The rearrangement uses TRBV9 and TRBJ1-2, with D perhaps TRBD1 (5 bases). CDR1 is SGDLS and CDR2 is YYNGEE in the germline V gene. CDR3 length: 14 residues. The ends were cut back, 0 bases at V and 2 bases at J, with 8 bases in the middle. In nucleotides, the CDR3 is TGTGCCAGCAGCGTAGTAGCAGGGAACTATGGCTACACCTTC. As protein: CASSVVAGNYGYTF.

J is TRBJ2-6 and V is TRBV7-6, with D unclear. CDR1 and CDR2 from the germline V gene are SGHVS and FNYEAQ. There are 15 residues in the CDR3. Trimming removed 5 bases at V and 1 base at J, with 9 bases between. The CDR3 bases are TGTGCCAGCAGCCCATTATCTTCTGGGGCCAACGTCCTGACTTTC. This codes for CASSPLSSGANVLTF.

The gene calls are TRBV10-2 and TRBJ1-5; 8 bases are shared with TRBD1. The CDR3 extends over 14 amino acids. Germline loops: CDR1 WSHSY, CDR2 SAAADI. Trimming removed 7 bases from V and 5 bases from J; junction bases left unmatched: 7. CDR3 sequence reads: CASKATGVHQPQHF. The CDR3 DNA reads as TGCGCCAGCAAGGCGACAGGGGTTCATCAGCCCCAGCATTTT.